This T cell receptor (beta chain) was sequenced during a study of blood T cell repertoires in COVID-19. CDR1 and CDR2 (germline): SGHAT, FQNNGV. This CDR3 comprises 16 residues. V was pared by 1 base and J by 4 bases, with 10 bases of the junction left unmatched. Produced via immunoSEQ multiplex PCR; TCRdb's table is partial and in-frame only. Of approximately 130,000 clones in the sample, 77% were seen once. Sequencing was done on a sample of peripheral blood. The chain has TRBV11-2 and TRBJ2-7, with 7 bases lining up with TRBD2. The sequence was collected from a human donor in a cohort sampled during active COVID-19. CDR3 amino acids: CASSLGEGRENYEQYF. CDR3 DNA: TGTGCCAGCAGCTTAGGGGAGGGGCGGGAAAATTACGAGCAGTACTTC.